These 10 T cell receptor beta chains came from one sample sequenced in a study of T cells after posttransplantation cyclophosphamide. The table came from immunoSEQ multiplex PCR; TCRdb's copy has only in-frame clones and leaves some out. The sample shows about 36,000 clones, none of them appearing just once. The sample comprised PBMCs. The receptors shown here come from a girl aged 10 to 17 in good health, CMV-negative, and a related stem cell transplant donor.

This clone was observed at least ten times. The V gene is TRBV4-2, the J gene TRBJ2-2, with 10 bases fitting TRBD2. The germline gives CDR1 LGHNA, CDR2 YNFKEQ. V lost 0 bases to trimming and J lost 7 bases; unmatched junction nucleotides: 5. CDR3 size: 16 residues. Here the CDR3 reads CASSQEAGGPGGELFF. For the CDR3, the DNA is TGTGCCAGCAGCCAAGAAGCGGGAGGGCCAGGCGGGGAGCTGTTTTTT.

This clone was observed many times. The chain links TRBV14 to TRBJ2-4; perhaps TRBD1 as D (5 bases). The length of the CDR3 is 17 residues. Germline CDR1 is SGHDN and CDR2 is FVKESK. The V end was cut by 0 bases, the J end by 0 bases, with 12 bases between. In DNA form, the CDR3 reads TGTGCCAGCAGCCAAGACCAGGGTTTACTAGCCAAAAACATTCAGTACTTC. Amino acids: CASSQDQGLLAKNIQYF.

This clone was observed at least ten times. The rearrangement uses TRBV7-2 and TRBJ2-1, with TRBD2 matching over 11 bases. The germline V gene encodes CDR1 SGHTA and CDR2 FQGNSA. The CDR3 consists of 17 residues. Trimming at V came to 1 base and at J to 6 bases, leaving 8 bases not matched to a gene. The CDR3 bases are TGTGCCAGCAGCTTAGAACTAGCGGGAGAACTAATCAATGAGCAGTTCTTC. The encoded protein is CASSLELAGELINEQFF.

Many counts were recorded for this clone. The rearrangement links TRBV9 to TRBJ2-1; 15 bases are a match to TRBD2. The germline V gene has CDR1 SGDLS and CDR2 YYNGEE. This CDR3 contains 18 residues. V was pared by 3 bases and J by 5 bases, with 9 bases of the junction left unmatched. CDR3 loop: CASSAGTSGRSPHNEQFF. The CDR3 nucleotides are TGTGCCAGCAGCGCCGGGACTAGCGGGAGGTCTCCCCACAATGAGCAGTTCTTC.

This clone was observed at least ten times. The genes are TRBV11-2 and TRBJ2-7; 9 bases are shared with TRBD1. The germline V gene encodes CDR1 SGHAT and CDR2 FQNNGV. CDR3 length equals 16 residues. V dropped 4 bases and J dropped 7; count of bases not matched to a gene: 14. CDR3 region: CASSSTVGQGKREQYF. In nucleotides, the CDR3 is TGTGCCAGCAGCTCCACCGTCGGACAGGGGAAACGGGAGCAGTACTTC.

This clone appeared many times. The rearrangement joins TRBV11-3 to TRBJ2-6; 9 positions match TRBD1. The trim removed 4 bases at V and 4 bases at J, leaving 8 bases unmatched. Germline loops: CDR1 SGHNT, CDR2 YENEEA. The CDR3 covers 17 residues. CDR3 in amino acids: CASSSGQGITGANVLTF. The CDR3 DNA sequence: TGTGCCAGCAGCTCCGGACAGGGGATTACGGGGGCCAACGTCCTGACTTTC.

This clone was seen many times. CDR3 amino acids: CASSQEGGGFTGELFF. CDR3 DNA sequence: TGCGCCAGCAGCCAAGAAGGAGGGGGCTTCACCGGGGAGCTGTTTTTT. The rearrangement uses TRBV4-1 and TRBJ2-2; D might be TRBD1 (7 bases). With 0 bases removed from V and 4 bases from J, the gap between germline ends came to 12 bases. Germline CDR1 reads MGHRA; CDR2 reads YSYEKL. This CDR3 has 16 residues.

This clone occurred many times. V gene TRBV6-4 combines with J gene TRBJ2-3; TRBD1 matches at 9 bases. The CDR3 is made up of 15 amino acids. V lost 0 bases and J lost 4; bases outside the gene matches: 2. Per the germline V gene, CDR1 is MRHNA and CDR2 is SNTAGT. CDR3 protein: CASSDSGQGSDTQYF. CDR3 nucleotide sequence: TGTGCCAGCAGTGACTCGGGACAGGGATCAGATACGCAGTATTTT.

This clone was seen repeatedly, ten times or more. The rearrangement links TRBV5-5 to TRBJ1-3, with D tentatively TRBD1 (5 bases). Trimming stripped 4 bases from V and 4 bases from J, with 21 bases between. The length of the CDR3 is 17 residues. Germline values: CDR1 SGHKS, CDR2 YYEKEE (reference sequence). The CDR3 DNA reads TGTGCCAGCAGCCCCCAACAGGCGGTCTTTTCAGGAAACACCATATATTTT. This translates into CASSPQQAVFSGNTIYF.

In this sample, this clone turned up many times. The chain carries TRBV5-4 and TRBJ2-3, with 13 positions matching TRBD2. This CDR3 contains 17 residues. The junction had 9 bases not matched to a gene; V was cut back by 1 base and J by 7 bases. Germline CDR1 reads SGHNT; CDR2 reads YYREEE (reference sequence). CDR3 sequence reads: CASSLNTWTSGSYTQYF. The CDR3 DNA reads TGTGCCAGCAGCTTGAATACTTGGACTAGCGGGAGCTATACGCAGTATTTT.